These 11 T cell receptor beta chains were sequenced from one sample in a study of Ad26.COV2.S vaccination and SARS-CoV-2 variants. Generated by immunoSEQ multiplex PCR, the TCRdb table keeps only in-frame clones and is missing some. This table has 400,000 to 450,000 clones, approximately 90% appearing once. Treatment denoted: 15 to 20 received Ad26.COV2.S at low or high dose, single or two shots; 5 received placebo; per-sample allocation not given. Samples were taken on day 63 after the first vaccine or placebo injection. This specimen was peripheral blood, taken in a trial of Ad26.COV2.S vaccine versus placebo. These receptors were obtained from a person aged 18-65 years who received the Ad26.COV2.S COVID-19 vaccine or a placebo.

The chain combines TRBV5-6 with TRBJ1-1; no clear D. With 1 base removed from V and 12 bases from J, the gap between germline ends came to 10 bases. Germline V lookup: CDR1 SGHDT, CDR2 YYEEEE. The CDR3 has 11 amino acids. The CDR3 bases are TGTGCCAGCAGCTTGTTGGGGTTAACTTTCTTT. It yields the protein CASSLLGLTFF.

This clone occurred once. The chain combines TRBV13 with TRBJ1-1; D not certain. Trimming cost V 0 bases and J 7 bases, with 9 bases left between them. The germline gives CDR1 PRHDT, CDR2 FYEKMQ (reference sequence). The CDR3 has 13 residues. The CDR3 nucleotides read TGTGCCAGCAGCTTAGGTTTCGGGGTTGAAGCTTTCTTT. This translates into CASSLGFGVEAFF.

The chain recombines TRBV5-3 with TRBJ1-5; D gene uncertain. TRBV5-3 is reported as an ORF; its role is uncertain. The CDR3 contains 14 residues. Trimming shortened V by 4 bases and J by 6 bases, and 14 bases separated the two germline ends. The CDR3 nucleotides are TGTGCCAGAAGCCCCTTGGGAGCCAGTCAGCCCCAGCATTTT. This encodes CARSPLGASQPQHF.

The chain carries TRBV11-2 and TRBJ1-1; tentative D call: TRBD1 (5 bases). V was cut by 5 bases and J by 4 bases, with 14 bases left in between. CDR1 is SGHAT, CDR2 FQNNGV, per germline. The CDR3 has 14 amino acids. The CDR3 region has the DNA TGTGCCAGCAGCCTTCCCCGGGACCTCACTGAAGCTTTCTTT. Translation gives CASSLPRDLTEAFF.

The chain recombines TRBV7-8 with TRBJ1-2; a weak D match, TRBD1 (6 bases). Germline CDR1 reads SGHVS; CDR2 reads FQNEAQ. The CDR3 has 13 residues. Trimming cost V 5 bases and J 2 bases, with 9 bases left between them. The CDR3 nucleotides read TGTGCCAGCAGCGCGGGACAAAACTATGGCTACACCTTC. Protein product: CASSAGQNYGYTF.

The chain joins TRBV27 to TRBJ2-2; unclear D gene. V lost 3 bases and J 1 base, leaving 9 bases between the germline ends. The CDR3 has 15 residues. The germline V gene has CDR1 MNHEY and CDR2 SMNVEV (reference sequence). The CDR3 nucleotides read TGTGCCAGCAGTTTGGGTGCTTGGAACACCGGGGAGCTGTTTTTT. It specifies CASSLGAWNTGELFF.

The rearrangement uses TRBV12-3 or TRBV12-4 and TRBJ1-5; D gene uncertain. This CDR3 has 11 residues. The germline V and J ends were trimmed by 6 bases and 6 bases, with 6 bases remaining between them. This chain's CDR3 is CASSPGQPQHF. The CDR3 coding sequence is TGTGCCAGCAGCCCCGGTCAGCCCCAGCATTTT.

The V and J genes are TRBV6-2 or TRBV6-3 and TRBJ2-1; 11 positions match TRBD2. Losses at the gene ends were 6 bases for V and 3 bases for J; bases not matched to a gene: 4. Germline V gives CDR1 MNHEY, CDR2 SVGEGT. There are 15 residues in the CDR3. CDR3 DNA: TGTGCCAGCAGCCGTCTAGCGGGAGGCTACAATGAGCAGTTCTTC. The encoded protein is CASSRLAGGYNEQFF.

The chain links TRBV5-8 to TRBJ2-5, with 9 bases fitting TRBD2. CDR1 and CDR2 from the germline V gene are SGHTS and YDEGEE. The length of the CDR3 is 16 residues. J was trimmed by 4 bases and V by 2 bases; bases with no gene match: 9. Here the CDR3 DNA reads TGTGCCAGCAGCTTTATAGCGGGAGAGGGAAGAGAGACCCAGTACTTC. Amino acid sequence: CASSFIAGEGRETQYF.

The V gene is TRBV11-2, the J gene TRBJ2-1; weak D call: TRBD1 (6 bases). V was pared by 4 bases and J by 8 bases, with 15 bases between. CDR1 is SGHAT, CDR2 FQNNGV, per germline. The CDR3 has 14 residues. The CDR3 is CASSWFGAGDEQFF. As DNA, the CDR3 is TGTGCCAGCAGCTGGTTCGGCGCAGGGGATGAGCAGTTCTTC.

This clone was seen only a few times. J is TRBJ1-1 and V is TRBV18, with D possibly being TRBD1 (5 bases). Per the germline V gene, CDR1 is KGHSH and CDR2 is LQKENI. The V gene lost 6 bases and the J gene lost 5 bases, with 13 bases spanning the gap. The CDR3 totals 13 residues. The CDR3 DNA reads TGTGCCAGCTCCCTCGGGGGGATGACTGAAGCTTTCTTT. Translated: CASSLGGMTEAFF.